Listed below are T cell receptor beta chains from one sample, sequenced in a study of cytomegalovirus exposure and HLA in healthy donors. Profiled with immunoSEQ multiplex PCR; TCRdb holds only in-frame clones, not every one. This repertoire shows about 120,000 clones, 81% found once; its top ten account for less than 2.5%. The sequenced sample consisted of PBMCs. The receptors shown here come from a middle-aged woman in good health and CMV-seronegative. CDR3s include the opening cysteine and the closing phenylalanine or tryptophan. The order of the fields is CDR3 protein, CDR3 DNA, clone size, J gene, V gene, D gene. The D gene is left open where the match is weak. Only some rows state a clone size, as once, few, many or a class for expanded clones.

CDR3aa: CASSLLAGGEQYF
CDR3nt: TGTGCCAGCAGCTTATTAGCGGGAGGCGAGCAGTACTTC
abundance: -
j_gene: TRBJ2-7
v_gene: TRBV7-3
d_gene: TRBD2

CDR3aa: CASSLNEGSNYGYTF
CDR3nt: TGCGCCAGCAGCTTGAATGAGGGCAGTAACTATGGCTACACCTTC
abundance: -
j_gene: TRBJ1-2
v_gene: TRBV5-1
d_gene: -

CDR3aa: CASSQAGYSTNTEAFF
CDR3nt: TGCGCCAGCAGCCAAGCGGGATACAGTACGAACACTGAAGCTTTCTTT
abundance: -
j_gene: TRBJ1-1
v_gene: TRBV4-1
d_gene: -

CDR3aa: CASRSLAGGIYEQYF
CDR3nt: TGTGCCAGCAGGTCACTAGCGGGCGGTATCTACGAGCAGTACTTC
abundance: once
j_gene: TRBJ2-7
v_gene: TRBV4-2
d_gene: TRBD2

CDR3aa: CASSTSGKTGNTIYF
CDR3nt: TGTGCCAGTAGTACCTCAGGGAAAACAGGAAACACCATATATTTT
abundance: -
j_gene: TRBJ1-3
v_gene: TRBV19
d_gene: -

CDR3aa: CASSQFIHRVVNTEAFF
CDR3nt: TGCGCCAGCAGTCAATTCATACACAGGGTTGTGAACACTGAAGCTTTCTTT
abundance: -
j_gene: TRBJ1-1
v_gene: TRBV23-1
d_gene: -

CDR3aa: CASSAAAGAYNEQFF
CDR3nt: TGTGCCAGCAGCGCCGCGGCAGGGGCCTACAATGAGCAGTTCTTC
abundance: -
j_gene: TRBJ2-1
v_gene: TRBV9
d_gene: -

CDR3aa: CASGLAGGANQPQHF
CDR3nt: TGTGCTAGTGGTTTGGCTGGGGGGGCAAATCAGCCCCAGCATTTT
abundance: -
j_gene: TRBJ1-5
v_gene: TRBV12-5
d_gene: -

CDR3aa: CASSVAGGDGTEAFF
CDR3nt: TGTGCCAGCAGCGTAGCAGGGGGCGACGGTACTGAAGCTTTCTTT
abundance: -
j_gene: TRBJ1-1
v_gene: TRBV9
d_gene: TRBD1

CDR3aa: CASSPGGGYTF
CDR3nt: TGTGCCAGCAGCCCCGGCGGCGGCTACACCTTC
abundance: once
j_gene: TRBJ1-2
v_gene: TRBV11-1
d_gene: -

CDR3aa: CASSFGLAGGGREQFF
CDR3nt: TGTGCCAGCAGTTTTGGACTAGCGGGAGGGGGTCGGGAGCAGTTCTTC
abundance: -
j_gene: TRBJ2-1
v_gene: TRBV28
d_gene: TRBD2

CDR3aa: CASSLGAETQYF
CDR3nt: TGTGCCAGCAGCTTAGGAGCTGAGACCCAGTACTTC
abundance: -
j_gene: TRBJ2-5
v_gene: TRBV7-2
d_gene: -

CDR3aa: CASSRWTGGSGEAFF
CDR3nt: TGTGCCAGCAGCCGTTGGACAGGGGGCAGTGGTGAAGCTTTCTTT
abundance: -
j_gene: TRBJ1-1
v_gene: TRBV11-2
d_gene: TRBD1

CDR3aa: CASSDTGHGYTF
CDR3nt: TGTGCCAGCAGCGACACAGGGCATGGCTACACCTTC
abundance: few
j_gene: TRBJ1-2
v_gene: TRBV9
d_gene: -

CDR3aa: CASSEAHGTGRQPQHF
CDR3nt: TGTGCCAGCAGTGAAGCGCATGGGACAGGGCGTCAGCCCCAGCATTTT
abundance: -
j_gene: TRBJ1-5
v_gene: TRBV6-1
d_gene: TRBD1

CDR3aa: CASSYSQGVYEQYF
CDR3nt: TGTGCCAGCAGTTACTCGCAGGGCGTTTACGAGCAGTACTTC
abundance: -
j_gene: TRBJ2-7
v_gene: TRBV6-6
d_gene: -

CDR3aa: CASSFGTRTEAFF
CDR3nt: TGTGCCAGCAGCTTCGGGACACGCACTGAAGCTTTCTTT
abundance: few
j_gene: TRBJ1-1
v_gene: TRBV13
d_gene: -

CDR3aa: CASGSSPTDTQYF
CDR3nt: TGTGCCAGCGGGAGTTCCCCCACAGATACGCAGTATTTT
abundance: few
j_gene: TRBJ2-3
v_gene: TRBV6-4
d_gene: -

CDR3aa: CAWSPQGLAEKLFF
CDR3nt: TGTGCCTGGAGCCCACAGGGCTTGGCTGAAAAACTGTTTTTT
abundance: -
j_gene: TRBJ1-4
v_gene: TRBV30
d_gene: -

CDR3aa: CASIKTGAINSPLHF
CDR3nt: TGTGCCAGCATTAAGACAGGGGCGATTAATTCACCCCTCCACTTT
abundance: -
j_gene: TRBJ1-6
v_gene: TRBV2
d_gene: TRBD1

CDR3aa: CASSAGTGLDTEAFF
CDR3nt: TGTGCCAGCTCAGCCGGGACAGGGTTAGACACTGAAGCTTTCTTT
abundance: -
j_gene: TRBJ1-1
v_gene: TRBV18
d_gene: TRBD1

CDR3aa: CASSIWLGSSNQPQHF
CDR3nt: TGTGCCAGTAGTATATGGCTGGGCTCTAGCAATCAGCCCCAGCATTTT
abundance: once
j_gene: TRBJ1-5
v_gene: TRBV19
d_gene: -

CDR3aa: CASSLGAGVTYEQYF
CDR3nt: TGCGCCAGCAGCTTGGGGGCGGGAGTCACCTACGAGCAGTACTTC
abundance: -
j_gene: TRBJ2-7
v_gene: TRBV5-1
d_gene: TRBD2

CDR3aa: CASSLDASRETQYF
CDR3nt: TGTGCCAGCAGCTTAGATGCTAGCAGGGAGACCCAGTACTTC
abundance: -
j_gene: TRBJ2-5
v_gene: TRBV7-2
d_gene: -

CDR3aa: CASSLMPLQGAKLFF
CDR3nt: TGCGCCAGCAGCCTTATGCCCCTACAGGGAGCAAAACTGTTTTTT
abundance: -
j_gene: TRBJ1-4
v_gene: TRBV4-1
d_gene: -

CDR3aa: CASSYSRAGTEAFF
CDR3nt: TGTGCCAGCAGTTACTCAAGGGCGGGCACTGAAGCTTTCTTT
abundance: -
j_gene: TRBJ1-1
v_gene: TRBV6-6
d_gene: -

CDR3aa: CASSQGTSPLYEQYF
CDR3nt: TGTGCCAGCAGCCAAGGGACTAGTCCCCTCTACGAGCAGTACTTC
abundance: -
j_gene: TRBJ2-7
v_gene: TRBV14
d_gene: TRBD2

CDR3aa: CASSLRGQGLTNEKLFF
CDR3nt: TGTGCCAGCAGCTTACGGGGCCAGGGGTTAACTAATGAAAAACTGTTTTTT
abundance: -
j_gene: TRBJ1-4
v_gene: TRBV7-9
d_gene: -

CDR3aa: CAGSESTGVNTEAFF
CDR3nt: TGTGCCGGCAGTGAGTCGACAGGGGTGAACACTGAAGCTTTCTTT
abundance: -
j_gene: TRBJ1-1
v_gene: TRBV25-1
d_gene: TRBD1

CDR3aa: CASSLKAGVEQFF
CDR3nt: TGTGCCAGCAGCTTAAAGGCGGGAGTCGAGCAGTTCTTC
abundance: -
j_gene: TRBJ2-1
v_gene: TRBV7-3
d_gene: TRBD2

CDR3aa: CASSTRDTPPNNEQFF
CDR3nt: TGTGCCAGCAGCACCCGGGACACCCCCCCTAATAATGAGCAGTTCTTC
abundance: -
j_gene: TRBJ2-1
v_gene: TRBV11-1
d_gene: -

CDR3aa: CSSSAAEGGLHF
CDR3nt: TGTTCCAGCAGCGCGGCCGAGGGAGGACTCCACTTT
abundance: -
j_gene: TRBJ1-6
v_gene: TRBV7-9
d_gene: -